This is a list of T cell receptor beta chains from one sample in a study of B cell selection in AIRE deficiency. Assay: immunoSEQ multiplex PCR; the TCRdb copy retains only in-frame clones and omits some. The table includes around 23,000 clones, about 95% detected once. Sequenced input: CD4+CD127+ conventional T cells sorted from PBMCs. Source of these receptors: a human donor in good health. Each CDR3 is given with its conserved first and last residue. The D gene is left open where the match is weak. Rows may omit the clone size; those that give it use once, few, many or a size class.

j_call clone_size d_call v_call cdr3_aa cdr3_nt
TRBJ1-2 once . TRBV25-1 CASSPNGWYGYTF TGTGCCAGCAGTCCCAACGGTTGGTATGGCTACACCTTC
TRBJ1-1 . . TRBV30 CAWISFMNTEAFF TGTGCCTGGATATCCTTCATGAACACTGAAGCTTTCTTT
TRBJ2-7 once . TRBV21-1 CASSKVVAGDLYEQYF TGTGCCAGCAGCAAAGTGGTAGCGGGAGACTTATACGAGCAGTACTTC
TRBJ2-1 . . TRBV6-6 CASSELASQFF TGTGCCAGCAGTGAGTTGGCTAGTCAGTTCTTC
TRBJ1-1 . . TRBV6-5 CASSFLGRSTEAFF TGTGCCAGCAGTTTTTTGGGAAGGTCCACTGAAGCTTTCTTT
TRBJ2-1 . . TRBV11-2 CASSPRLGGAYNEQFF TGTGCCAGCAGCCCCCGACTGGGTGGGGCCTACAATGAGCAGTTCTTC
TRBJ2-7 . . TRBV5-1 CASSLGGGIEEQYF TGCGCCAGCAGCTTGGGAGGTGGGATTGAGGAGCAGTACTTC
TRBJ1-1 . . TRBV5-1 CASSLSGGSEAFF TGCGCCAGCAGCTTGTCCGGGGGAAGTGAAGCTTTCTTT
TRBJ2-5 . TRBD2 TRBV29-1 CSVESRSGGPSNKYQETQYF TGCAGCGTTGAATCTCGGAGCGGGGGGCCTTCGAACAAGTACCAAGAGACCCAGTACTTC
TRBJ1-1 once . TRBV30 CAWGQNTEAFF TGTGCCTGGGGACAGAACACTGAAGCTTTCTTT